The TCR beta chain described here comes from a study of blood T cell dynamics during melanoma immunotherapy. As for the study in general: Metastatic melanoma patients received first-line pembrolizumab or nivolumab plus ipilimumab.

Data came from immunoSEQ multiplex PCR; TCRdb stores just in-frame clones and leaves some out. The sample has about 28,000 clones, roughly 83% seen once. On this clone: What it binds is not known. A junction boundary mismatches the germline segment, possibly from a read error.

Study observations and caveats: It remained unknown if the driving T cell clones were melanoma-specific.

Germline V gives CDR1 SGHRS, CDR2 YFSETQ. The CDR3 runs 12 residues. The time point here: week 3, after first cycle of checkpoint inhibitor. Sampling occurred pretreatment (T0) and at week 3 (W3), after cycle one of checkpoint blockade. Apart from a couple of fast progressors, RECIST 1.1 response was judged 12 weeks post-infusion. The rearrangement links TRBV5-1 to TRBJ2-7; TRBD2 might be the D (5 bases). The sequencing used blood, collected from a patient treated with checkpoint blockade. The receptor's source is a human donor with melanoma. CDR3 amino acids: CASSSWVREQCF. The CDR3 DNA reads TGCGCCAGCAGTTCGTGGGTTAGGGAGCAGTGCTTC.